Shown below are 31 T cell receptor beta chains from a single sample sequenced in a study of blood T cell repertoires in COVID-19. Method: immunoSEQ multiplex PCR; TCRdb's copy keeps in-frame clones and lacks some. The table lists under 250,000 clones, 85% of them singletons, with 2% to 3% in the top ten. The specimen was peripheral blood. Every receptor here comes from an older woman with COVID-19, enrolled during active disease.

The chain employs TRBV5-1 and TRBJ1-6; 8 bases are a match to TRBD1. Germline CDR1 SGHRS, CDR2 YFSETQ. The CDR3 sequence is 14 residues long. V dropped 7 bases and J dropped 9; count of bases not matched to a gene: 9. The CDR3: CASGPQGEGSPLHF. CDR3 nucleotide sequence: TGCGCCAGCGGCCCACAGGGGGAGGGTTCACCCCTCCACTTT.

The V gene is TRBV6-1, the J gene TRBJ1-1; D remains unclear. The CDR3 sequence is 12 residues long. Germline V gene sequence: CDR1 MNHNS, CDR2 SASEGT. The germline V and J ends were trimmed by 0 bases and 8 bases, with 7 bases remaining between them. The CDR3 nucleotides read TGTGCCAGCAGTGAAGCGCGAGGGGAAGCTTTCTTT. It specifies CASSEARGEAFF.

The chain carries TRBV4-2 and TRBJ1-1; tentatively, D is TRBD1 (5 bases). Per germline, CDR1 LGHNA and CDR2 YNFKEQ. V gave up 0 bases and J gave up 0 bases, with 11 bases separating them. CDR3 length: 16 amino acids. The CDR3 DNA follows: TGTGCCAGCAGCCAAGATTTAGGGGAGGTGAACACTGAAGCTTTCTTT. Translated: CASSQDLGEVNTEAFF.

The chain employs TRBV7-9 and TRBJ1-2; 8 nucleotides match TRBD1. V gave up 0 bases and J gave up 0 bases; unmatched junction bases: 3. Germline-derived CDR1 and CDR2 are SEHNR and FQNEAQ (reference sequence). CDR3 size: 16 residues. CDR3 sequence: CASSLATGAANYGYTF. CDR3 DNA sequence: TGTGCCAGCAGCTTAGCGACAGGGGCAGCTAACTATGGCTACACCTTC.

CDR3 amino acids: CASTPMGAGNEKLFF. The CDR3 region has the DNA TGTGCCAGCACCCCGATGGGGGCTGGTAATGAAAAACTGTTTTTT. The rearrangement joins TRBV7-4 to TRBJ1-4, with D possibly matching TRBD1 (6 bases). In germline, CDR1 is SGHVT, CDR2 SQSDAQ. Between the trimmed V and J ends, which lost 7 bases and 4 bases, there was a span of 16 bases. This CDR3 has 15 amino acids.

The J gene is TRBJ2-7, the V gene TRBV5-1, with D perhaps TRBD2 (6 bases). Germline CDR1 and CDR2: SGHRS and YFSETQ. V lost 0 bases to trimming and J lost 4 bases, with 11 bases between them. The CDR3 has 14 residues. CDR3 bases: TGCGCCAGCAGCTTGGTGACTGCGGGGTACGAGCAGTACTTC. Translation: CASSLVTAGYEQYF.

This chain uses TRBV27 with TRBJ2-7; D unclear. Germline V gives CDR1 MNHEY, CDR2 SMNVEV (reference sequence). The V and J ends lost 7 bases and 2 bases respectively, with 21 bases between them. This CDR3 contains 16 residues. This CDR3 is CASKASLGSRTYEQYF. CDR3 coding DNA: TGTGCCAGCAAGGCTTCCCTGGGTAGCCGAACCTACGAGCAGTACTTC.

The genes are TRBV19 and TRBJ1-3, with D possibly being TRBD1 (6 bases). The ends were cut back, 7 bases at V and 4 bases at J, with 14 bases in the middle. Germline V CDR1 and CDR2: LNHDA, SQIVND (reference sequence). This CDR3 spans 14 amino acids. CDR3 coding DNA: TGTGCCAGTACGCTACAGGGTGAAGGAAACACCATATATTTT. This encodes CASTLQGEGNTIYF.

This clone was detected only once. This rearrangement joins TRBV30 to TRBJ2-7; 7 bases fit TRBD1. Germline V CDR1 and CDR2: GTSNPN, SVGIG (reference sequence). The CDR3 is made up of 16 amino acids. After removal of 2 bases from V and 0 bases from J, the junction contained 10 bases not matched to a gene. Here the CDR3 reads CAWSLFDRAISYEQYF. CDR3 in DNA: TGTGCCTGGAGTCTCTTCGACAGGGCTATCTCCTACGAGCAGTACTTC.

The V gene is TRBV7-2, the J gene TRBJ1-5; 9 nucleotides agree with TRBD1. This CDR3 contains 14 residues. Germline lookup yields CDR1 SGHTA and CDR2 FQGNSA. Losses at the gene ends were 3 bases for V and 6 bases for J; bases not matched to a gene: 3. The CDR3 loop reads CASSLTGGSQPQHF. DNA for the CDR3: TGTGCCAGCAGCTTGACAGGGGGTAGTCAGCCCCAGCATTTT. Filled out from reference TRBV7-2 and TRBJ1-5, the complete variable domain reads GAGVSQSPSNKVTEKGKDVELRCDPISGHTALYWYRQSLGQGLEFLIYFQGNSAPDKSGLPSDRFSAERTGGSVSTLTIQRTQQEDSAVYLCASSLTGGSQPQHFGDGTRLSIL.

This chain connects TRBV7-9 to TRBJ2-1; D is possibly TRBD2 (5 bases). The ends were cut back, 5 bases at V and 6 bases at J, with 14 bases in the middle. Germline V CDR1 and CDR2: SEHNR, FQNEAQ (reference sequence). The CDR3 has 14 residues. CDR3 region: CASSLDLATNEQFF. In DNA, the CDR3 is TGTGCCAGCAGCCTGGACTTAGCGACCAATGAGCAGTTCTTC.

The J gene is TRBJ2-5, the V gene TRBV11-3, with 9 nucleotides matching TRBD1. Germline CDR1 is SGHNT and CDR2 is YENEEA. The CDR3 spans 14 residues. V was clipped by 6 bases and J by 4 bases; unmatched bases: 6. CDR3 region: CASSSNRGPETQYF. The DNA of the CDR3 is TGTGCCAGCAGTTCCAACAGGGGGCCAGAGACCCAGTACTTC.

The chain is built from TRBV11-2 and TRBJ2-7; a possible D gene is TRBD2 (5 bases). Between the trimmed V and J ends, which lost 5 bases and 3 bases, there was a span of 14 bases. The length of the CDR3 is 14 residues. Germline V CDR1 and CDR2: SGHAT, FQNNGV. The CDR3 nucleotides read TGTGCCAGCAGCCCTCTCGGGGTGGGCTACGAGCAGTACTTC. This sequence encodes CASSPLGVGYEQYF.

The chain couples TRBV6-5 to TRBJ1-1; 7 bases are a match to TRBD1. The CDR3 runs to 15 residues. In germline, CDR1 is MNHEY, CDR2 SVGAGI. Trimming removed 4 bases from V and 5 bases from J; junction bases left unmatched: 10. The CDR3 loop is CASSFRQGRGTEAFF. The CDR3 nucleotides read TGTGCCAGCAGTTTCCGACAGGGTAGGGGGACTGAAGCTTTCTTT.

This rearrangement joins TRBV6-2 or TRBV6-3 to TRBJ2-1; TRBD2 agrees at 14 bases. The V gene's germline CDR1 is MNHEY and CDR2 SVGEGT. Losses at the gene ends were 5 bases for V and 8 bases for J; bases not matched to a gene: 5. This CDR3 contains 15 residues. The CDR3 here is CASSEGLAGVYEQFF. CDR3 nucleotides: TGTGCCAGCAGTGAGGGACTAGCGGGAGTATATGAGCAGTTCTTC.

This sequence joins TRBV5-4 and TRBJ2-7; D is ambiguous. CDR3 length: 13 residues. The V and J ends lost 2 bases and 6 bases respectively, with 12 bases between them. The V gene's germline CDR1 is SGHNT and CDR2 YYREEE (reference sequence). CDR3 loop: CASSFFDLGEQYF. The CDR3 region has the DNA TGTGCCAGCAGCTTCTTTGACTTGGGCGAGCAGTACTTC.

V and J are TRBV24-1 and TRBJ2-1, with a tentative D call TRBD2 (6 bases). The CDR3 is 15 amino acids. Germline CDR1 and CDR2: KGHDR and SFDVKD. Trimming shortened V by 3 bases and J by 7 bases, and 15 bases separated the two germline ends. The CDR3, as DNA: TGTGCCACCAGTGATGGCTTGGAGGGAAGGAATGAGCAGTTCTTC. It specifies CATSDGLEGRNEQFF.

The rearrangement links TRBV5-1 to TRBJ2-3; a possible D gene is TRBD2 (6 bases). CDR1 and CDR2 from the germline V gene are SGHRS and YFSETQ. The CDR3 length is 17 residues. With 0 bases removed from V and 0 bases from J, the gap between germline ends came to 14 bases. CDR3 region: CASSLVASASSTDTQYF. In DNA, the CDR3 is TGCGCCAGCAGCTTGGTGGCTAGCGCCAGCAGCACAGATACGCAGTATTTT. The complete variable domain, with remaining parts taken from reference TRBV5-1 and TRBJ2-3, reads KAGVTQTPRYLIKTRGQQVTLSCSPISGHRSVSWYQQTPGQGLQFLFEYFSETQRNKGNFPGRFSGRQFSNSRSEMNVSTLELGDSALYLCASSLVASASSTDTQYFGPGTRLTVL.

The V gene is TRBV5-5, the J gene TRBJ1-2, with D perhaps TRBD1 (5 bases). Deletions cut 2 bases from V and 2 bases from J, with 10 bases between. CDR1 is SGHKS and CDR2 is YYEKEE in the germline V gene (reference sequence). This CDR3 comprises 14 residues. CDR3 DNA: TGTGCCAGCAGCTTATTGACAGCAAACTATGGCTACACCTTC. Translation gives CASSLLTANYGYTF.

The chain has TRBV6-5 and TRBJ2-7; 7 bases align to TRBD2. The CDR3 contains 15 residues. Germline V lookup: CDR1 MNHEY, CDR2 SVGAGI. After removal of 5 bases from V and 1 base from J, the junction contained 8 bases not matched to a gene. In DNA form, the CDR3 reads TGTGCCAGCAGTCGACCTAGCGGTCCTTCCTACGAGCAGTACTTC. This encodes CASSRPSGPSYEQYF.

The chain couples TRBV7-9 to TRBJ1-1; 10 nucleotides align to TRBD1. Germline V gene sequence: CDR1 SEHNR, CDR2 FQNEAQ (reference sequence). The CDR3 runs to 17 residues. J gave up 2 bases and V 4 bases, and 10 bases lay outside the gene matches. The CDR3 region is CASSYWTGGIFNTEAFF. For the CDR3, the DNA is TGTGCCAGCAGCTATTGGACAGGGGGTATTTTCAACACTGAAGCTTTCTTT.

The CDR3 here is CASSKGGEADYGYTF. CDR3 nucleotide sequence: TGTGCCAGTAGTAAGGGGGGGGAGGCGGACTATGGCTACACCTTC. The V call is TRBV19, the J call TRBJ1-2; D is possibly TRBD1 (6 bases). The CDR3 has 15 residues. The V end lost 4 bases, the J end lost 3 bases, and 15 bases lay between the germline ends. Looked up from germline, CDR1 is LNHDA and CDR2 is SQIVND (reference sequence).

V is TRBV19 and J is TRBJ1-1, with 9 bases that match TRBD1. The CDR3 consists of 14 residues. The V segment lost 8 bases and the J segment 6 bases; nucleotides outside the gene matches: 10. Germline V gene sequence: CDR1 LNHDA, CDR2 SQIVND (reference sequence). The CDR3 spells CASRRGQGLAEAFF. In DNA form, the CDR3 reads TGTGCCAGTCGAAGGGGACAGGGTCTTGCTGAAGCTTTCTTT.

The chain employs TRBV27 and TRBJ2-5; no reliable D call. V was shortened by 6 bases and J by 5 bases, with 19 bases between the two germline ends. This CDR3 contains 15 residues. Germline CDR1 and CDR2: MNHEY and SMNVEV (reference sequence). CDR3 sequence reads: CASRHNADWQETQYF. In DNA, the CDR3 is TGTGCCAGCAGACACAACGCCGACTGGCAGGAGACCCAGTACTTC.

This clone was recorded only once. The chain combines TRBV7-8 with TRBJ2-7, with 7 bases matching TRBD2. The CDR3 covers 14 residues. V lost 5 bases and J lost 6; bases outside the gene matches: 10. Germline assignment: CDR1 SGHVS and CDR2 FQNEAQ. The CDR3: CASSSGVGRGEQYF. CDR3 bases: TGTGCCAGCAGCAGCGGAGTGGGGAGGGGCGAGCAGTACTTC. Supplemented by reference TRBV7-8 and TRBJ2-7, the full variable domain reads GAGVSQSPRYKVAKRGQDVALRCDPISGHVSLFWYQQALGQGPEFLTYFQNEAQLDKSGLPSDRFFAERPEGSVSTLKIQRTQQEDSAVYLCASSSGVGRGEQYFGPGTRLTVT.

The V call is TRBV9, the J call TRBJ2-5; 9 bases are a match to TRBD1. Germline V gives CDR1 SGDLS, CDR2 YYNGEE. The CDR3 has 14 residues. V gave up 2 bases and J gave up 7 bases; unmatched junction bases: 6. The CDR3 DNA follows: TGTGCCAGCAGCGTCGGACAGGGGTTCCGGACCCAGTACTTC. This translates into CASSVGQGFRTQYF.

This chain links TRBV2 with TRBJ1-4; no reliable D call. This CDR3 has 16 amino acids. V was pared by 4 bases and J by 0 bases, with 12 bases between. The germline V gene has CDR1 SNHLY and CDR2 FYNNEI. The CDR3 spells CASSAPNAPTNEKLFF. The CDR3 region has the DNA TGTGCCAGCAGTGCCCCTAACGCTCCAACTAATGAAAAACTGTTTTTT.

DNA for the CDR3: TGTGCCAGCCGTGGACAGGGATTCTCCTACACTGAAGCTTTCTTT. It codes for CASRGQGFSYTEAFF. This chain links TRBV5-4 with TRBJ1-1, with 8 nucleotides matching TRBD1. CDR1 and CDR2 from the germline V gene are SGHNT and YYREEE (reference sequence). V shed 7 bases and J 3 bases; nucleotides not matched to a gene: 11. This CDR3 is 15 amino acids long.

This chain joins TRBV25-1 and TRBJ2-7; 13 nucleotides agree with TRBD2. The CDR3 consists of 16 residues. CDR1 is MGHDK, CDR2 SYGVNS, per germline. The junction had 1 base not matched to a gene; V was cut back by 0 bases and J by 2 bases. In DNA form, the CDR3 reads TGTGCCAGCAGTGAATATGGACTAGCGGGAGCCTACGAGCAGTACTTC. Its protein product is CASSEYGLAGAYEQYF.

This rearrangement joins TRBV27 to TRBJ2-6; D gene ambiguous. Trimming cost V 4 bases and J 0 bases, with 4 bases left between them. The CDR3 has 14 amino acids. Germline V lookup: CDR1 MNHEY, CDR2 SMNVEV (reference sequence). CDR3: CASSSLSGANVLTF. CDR3 nucleotide sequence: TGTGCCAGCAGTTCCCTCTCTGGGGCCAACGTCCTGACTTTC. The entire variable domain, with the rest obtained from reference TRBV27 and TRBJ2-6, is as follows: EAQVTQNPRYLITVTGKKLTVTCSQNMNHEYMSWYRQDPGLGLRQIYYSMNVEVTDKGDVPEGYKVSRKEKRNFPLILESPSPNQTSLYFCASSSLSGANVLTFGAGSRLTVL.

The V gene is TRBV25-1, the J gene TRBJ1-1; a weak D match, TRBD1 (6 bases). Trimming took 0 bases from V and 3 from J, leaving 11 bases between them. CDR3 size: 15 residues. Per the germline V gene, CDR1 is MGHDK and CDR2 is SYGVNS. The CDR3 sequence: CASSEYRGGDTEAFF. CDR3 nucleotide sequence: TGTGCCAGCAGTGAATATAGGGGGGGAGACACTGAAGCTTTCTTT.